This TCR beta chain was documented in a study of T cells expressing NK-cell markers (dated by TCRdb to 2020 to 2022). Broadly, across the study: About eight donors provided sorted CD3+CD56+NKG2C+, CD3+CD56+NKG2C- and CD3+CD56-NKG2C+ T-cell subsets, whose TCR beta-chain repertoires were profiled. Among the eight sequenced donors, seven were HCMV-seropositive and one was HCMV-seronegative. The eight sequenced donors were randomly selected healthy volunteers, three men and five women. The libraries were sequenced on Illumina HiSeq 2000/2500, MiSeq or NextSeq, producing 2 x 150 bp reads.

HCMV serostatus was determined by detecting HCMV-specific IgG in serum with a commercial ELISA kit. Ficoll density gradient centrifugation was used to isolate peripheral blood mononuclear cells from blood. About this clonotype: No cognate antigen has been identified for it.

General findings and caveats noted by the study authors: In 6 or 7 donors, the dominant CD3+CD56+NKG2C+ clonotypes ranked among the top 10 CD8+ clonotypes, making up about 1.0-7.5% of CD8+ T cells. Those dominant clonotypes were again the most abundant among CD3+CD56-NKG2C+ cells in a few donors, at roughly 25-65%. Whether the expanded NKG2C-expressing T cell clones were specific for HCMV antigens remained unclear.

Sequencing relied on an Illumina HiSeq 2000. 5'RACE template switching, by which a universal primer site and unique molecular identifiers were added, was used to make TCR beta cDNA libraries. cDNA synthesis was primed from the TCR beta constant segment and was followed by two successive PCR amplification steps. The original pipeline was this. MIGEC was used to demultiplex reads and group the reads by UMI, and MiTCR was used to assemble and quantify clonotypes. To remove erroneous sequences, TCR cDNA sequences were retained only when supported by two or more reads. The tcR package was used for downstream repertoire analysis, and clonotypes were matched between fractions using CDR3 nucleotide sequence together with V segment. VDJmatch was used to annotate antigen specificity against VDJdb, with one amino acid substitution allowed in CDR3. Following reprocessing of the reads by TCRdb, the data hold one row per CDR3 protein sequence and no DNA is available. The authors' filters were not applied to this entry. The sample's table covers about 390,000 distinct CDR3 sequences. The ten top clones hold over 8.5% of the sample.

From the cysteine up to the phenylalanine, the CDR3 has a length of 12 residues. No DNA appears here. In the germline V gene, CDR1 corresponds to SQVTM and CDR2 to ANQGSEA. The chain is assembled from TRBV29-1 and TRBJ1-1. The sequence was obtained from a woman aged 50 to 60 in good health. Donor details come from another sample of the same person, matched by shared clones. What was sequenced was blood T cells: a sorted CD56 or NKG2C T cell subset, CD4+ or CD8+ T cells, or bulk PBMC T cells (not recorded which). CDR3 region: CSARVRDTEAFF.